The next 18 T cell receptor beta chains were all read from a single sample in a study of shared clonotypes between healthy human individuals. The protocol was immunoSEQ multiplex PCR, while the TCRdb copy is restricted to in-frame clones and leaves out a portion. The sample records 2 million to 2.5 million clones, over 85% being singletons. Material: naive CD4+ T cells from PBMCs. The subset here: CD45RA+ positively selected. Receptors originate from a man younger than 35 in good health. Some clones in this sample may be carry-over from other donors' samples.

Here the CDR3 reads CAISESLGVEAYEQYF. The CDR3 nucleotides read TGTGCCATCAGTGAGTCCCTAGGAGTTGAGGCCTACGAGCAGTACTTC. The chain combines TRBV10-3 with TRBJ2-7; no clear D gene. The germline V gene encodes CDR1 ENHRY and CDR2 SYGVKD. Trimming removed 0 bases at V and 2 bases at J, with 14 bases between. The CDR3 length is 16 residues.

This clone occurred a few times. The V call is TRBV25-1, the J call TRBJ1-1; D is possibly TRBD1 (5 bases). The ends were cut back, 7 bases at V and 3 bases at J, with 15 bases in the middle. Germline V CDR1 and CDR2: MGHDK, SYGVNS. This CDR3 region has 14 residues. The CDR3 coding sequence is TGTGCCAGCACATGGGGGGGGATGGACACTGAAGCTTTCTTT. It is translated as CASTWGGMDTEAFF.

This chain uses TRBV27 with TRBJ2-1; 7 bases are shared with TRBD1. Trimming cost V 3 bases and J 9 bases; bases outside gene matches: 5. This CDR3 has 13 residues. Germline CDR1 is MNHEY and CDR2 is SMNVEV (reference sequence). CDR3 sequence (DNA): TGTGCCAGCAGTTTCCGACAGGGAACTGAGCAGTTCTTC. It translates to CASSFRQGTEQFF.

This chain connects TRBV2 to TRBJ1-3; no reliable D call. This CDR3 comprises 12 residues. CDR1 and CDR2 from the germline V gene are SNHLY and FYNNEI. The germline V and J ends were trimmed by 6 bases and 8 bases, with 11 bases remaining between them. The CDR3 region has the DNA TGTGCCAGCAGAGATCGCTCCTACACCATATATTTT. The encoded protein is CASRDRSYTIYF.

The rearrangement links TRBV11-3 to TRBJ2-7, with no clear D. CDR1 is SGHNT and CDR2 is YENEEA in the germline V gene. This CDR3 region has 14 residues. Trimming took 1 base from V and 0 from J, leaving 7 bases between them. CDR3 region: CASSLASNSYEQYF. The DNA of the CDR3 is TGTGCCAGCAGCTTAGCCTCGAACTCCTACGAGCAGTACTTC. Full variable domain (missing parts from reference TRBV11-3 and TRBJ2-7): EAGVVQSPRYKIIEKKQPVAFWCNPISGHNTLYWYLQNLGQGPELLIRYENEEAVDDSQLPKDRFSAERLKGVDSTLKIQPAELGDSAVYLCASSLASNSYEQYFGPGTRLTVT.

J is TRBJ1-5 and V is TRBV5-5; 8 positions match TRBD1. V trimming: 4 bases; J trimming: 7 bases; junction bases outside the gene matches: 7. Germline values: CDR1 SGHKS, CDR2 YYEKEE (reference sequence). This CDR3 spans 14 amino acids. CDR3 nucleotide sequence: TGTGCCAGCAGCCCGAGGACAGGGCTCCAGCCCCAGCATTTT. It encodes CASSPRTGLQPQHF.

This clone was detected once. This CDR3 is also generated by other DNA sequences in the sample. The CDR3 DNA reads as TGTGCCAGCAGCTTAGGGCAAAACACTGAAGCTTTCTTT. Translating gives CASSLGQNTEAFF. The rearrangement uses TRBV11-2 and TRBJ1-1, with no clear D. V was shortened by 1 base and J by 2 bases, with 5 bases between the two germline ends. The germline V gene encodes CDR1 SGHAT and CDR2 FQNNGV. This CDR3 comprises 13 residues. Full variable domain (rest looked up from reference TRBV11-2 and TRBJ1-1): EAGVAQSPRYKIIEKRQSVAFWCNPISGHATLYWYQQILGQGPKLLIQFQNNGVVDDSQLPKDRFSAERLKGVDSTLKIQPAKLEDSAVYLCASSLGQNTEAFFGQGTRLTVV.

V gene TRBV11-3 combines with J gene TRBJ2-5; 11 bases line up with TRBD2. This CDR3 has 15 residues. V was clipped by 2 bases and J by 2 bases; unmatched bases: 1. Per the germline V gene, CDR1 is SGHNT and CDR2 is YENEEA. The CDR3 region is CASSLRLAGQETQYF. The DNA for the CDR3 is TGTGCCAGCAGCTTAAGACTAGCGGGACAAGAGACCCAGTACTTC.

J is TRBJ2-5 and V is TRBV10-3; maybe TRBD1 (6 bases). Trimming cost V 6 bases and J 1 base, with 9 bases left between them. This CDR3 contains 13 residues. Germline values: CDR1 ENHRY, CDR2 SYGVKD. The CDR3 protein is CAISRDIQETQYF. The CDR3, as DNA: TGTGCCATCAGCCGGGACATCCAAGAGACCCAGTACTTC.

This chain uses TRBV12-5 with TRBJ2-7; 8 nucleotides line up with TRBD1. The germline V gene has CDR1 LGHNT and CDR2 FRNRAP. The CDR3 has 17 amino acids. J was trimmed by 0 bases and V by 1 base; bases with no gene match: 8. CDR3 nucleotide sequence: TGTGCTAGTGGTTTGGACGGTTCCACAGGGGGCTCCTACGAGCAGTACTTC. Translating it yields CASGLDGSTGGSYEQYF.

CDR3 nucleotide sequence: TGTGCCAGCAGCCCCGACCTATATAGCAATCAGCCCCAGCATTTT. Its protein product is CASSPDLYSNQPQHF. The V and J genes are TRBV9 and TRBJ1-5; D uncertain. The CDR3 sequence is 15 residues long. Trimming removed 4 bases from V and 0 bases from J, with 11 bases in between. The germline V gene encodes CDR1 SGDLS and CDR2 YYNGEE.

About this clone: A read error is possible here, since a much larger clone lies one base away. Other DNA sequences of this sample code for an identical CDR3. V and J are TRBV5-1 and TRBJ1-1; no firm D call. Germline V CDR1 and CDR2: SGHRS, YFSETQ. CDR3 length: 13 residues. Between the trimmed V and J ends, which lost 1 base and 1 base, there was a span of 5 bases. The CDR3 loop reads CASSLRGNTEAFF. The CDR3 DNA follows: TGCGCCAGCAGCTTGCGGGGGAACACTGAAGCTTTCTTT.

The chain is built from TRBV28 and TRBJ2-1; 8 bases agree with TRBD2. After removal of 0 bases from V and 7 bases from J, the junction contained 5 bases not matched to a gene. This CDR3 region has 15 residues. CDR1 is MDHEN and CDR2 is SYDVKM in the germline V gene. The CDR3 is CASSLWLAGGNEQFF. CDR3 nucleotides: TGTGCCAGCAGTTTATGGCTAGCGGGTGGGAATGAGCAGTTCTTC.

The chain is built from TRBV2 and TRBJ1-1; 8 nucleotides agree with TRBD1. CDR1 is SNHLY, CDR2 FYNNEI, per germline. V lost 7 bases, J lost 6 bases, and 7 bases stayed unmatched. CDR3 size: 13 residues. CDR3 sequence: CASTPQGVPEAFF. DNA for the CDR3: TGTGCCAGCACTCCACAGGGGGTCCCTGAAGCTTTCTTT.

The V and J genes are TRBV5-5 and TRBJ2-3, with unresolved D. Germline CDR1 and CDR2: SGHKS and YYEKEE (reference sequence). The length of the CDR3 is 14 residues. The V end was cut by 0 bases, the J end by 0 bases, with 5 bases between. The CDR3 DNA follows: TGTGCCAGCAGCTTGGACGTGAGCACAGATACGCAGTATTTT. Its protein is CASSLDVSTDTQYF.

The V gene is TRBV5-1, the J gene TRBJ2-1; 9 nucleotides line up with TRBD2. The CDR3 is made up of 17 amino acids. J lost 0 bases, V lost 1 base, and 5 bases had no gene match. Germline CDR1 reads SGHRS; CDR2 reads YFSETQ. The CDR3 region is CASSLILAGSSYNEQFF. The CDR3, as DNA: TGCGCCAGCAGCTTGATTCTAGCGGGAAGCTCCTACAATGAGCAGTTCTTC.

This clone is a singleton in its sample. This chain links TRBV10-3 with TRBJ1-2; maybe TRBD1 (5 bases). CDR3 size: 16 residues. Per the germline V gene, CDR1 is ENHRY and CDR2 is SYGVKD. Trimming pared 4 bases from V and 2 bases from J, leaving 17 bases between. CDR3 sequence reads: CAISAPGEGRNYGYTF. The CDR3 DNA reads TGTGCCATCAGTGCCCCGGGGGAGGGTAGGAACTATGGCTACACCTTC.

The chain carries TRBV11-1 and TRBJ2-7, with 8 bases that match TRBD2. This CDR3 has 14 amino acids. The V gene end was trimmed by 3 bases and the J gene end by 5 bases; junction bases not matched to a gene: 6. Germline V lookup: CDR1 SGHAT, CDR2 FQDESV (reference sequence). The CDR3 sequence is CASSFGGRFHEQYF. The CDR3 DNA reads TGTGCCAGCAGCTTTGGCGGGAGGTTCCACGAGCAGTACTTC.